Shown below are 5 T cell receptor beta chains from a single sample sequenced in a study of cytomegalovirus exposure and HLA in healthy donors. The PCR employed 60 Vbeta primers together with 13 Jbeta primers. Method: immunoSEQ multiplex PCR; TCRdb's copy keeps in-frame clones and lacks some. The sample records 90,000 to 120,000 clones, 70% to 80% being singletons. The specimen sequenced was PBMCs. The origin of the receptors is a female donor in good health and CMV-seropositive.

V gene TRBV28 combines with J gene TRBJ1-5, with TRBD1 matching 8 bases. This CDR3 is built from 14 residues. The germline V gene has CDR1 MDHEN and CDR2 SYDVKM. With 10 bases clipped from V and 1 base from J, the junction kept 6 bases outside the gene matches. CDR3 nucleotide sequence: TGTGCCACCGAAGGGACAGGAAGCAATCAGCCCCAGCATTTT. Protein: CATEGTGSNQPQHF.

This chain connects TRBV6-5 to TRBJ2-2, with 7 bases fitting TRBD1. The ends lost 6 bases at V and 4 bases at J; junction bases unmatched: 5. CDR1 is MNHEY and CDR2 is SVGAGI in the germline V gene. CDR3 size: 14 residues. The CDR3 DNA is TGTGCCAGCAGCCGATGGGACAGCACCGGGGAGCTGTTTTTT. Translated: CASSRWDSTGELFF.

The chain recombines TRBV5-1 with TRBJ2-7, with D possibly matching TRBD1 (6 bases). From germline, CDR1 is SGHRS and CDR2 YFSETQ. The ends were cut back, 1 base at V and 5 bases at J, with 16 bases in the middle. The CDR3 is made up of 15 amino acids. CDR3 protein: CASSLTPQGFHEQYF. CDR3 in DNA: TGCGCCAGCAGCTTGACACCCCAGGGGTTCCACGAGCAGTACTTC.

The chain is built from TRBV7-6 and TRBJ1-3, with D tentatively TRBD1 (6 bases). The germline V gene encodes CDR1 SGHVS and CDR2 FNYEAQ. The CDR3 has 15 amino acids. Trimming removed 3 bases from V and 4 bases from J, with 13 bases in between. CDR3 DNA sequence: TGTGCCAGCAGCTTCGGTCGGGGGGCGGGAAACACCATATATTTT. Translated, it gives CASSFGRGAGNTIYF.

This clone was found once. The V call is TRBV28, the J call TRBJ2-7, with 9 bases aligning to TRBD2. Losses at the gene ends were 5 bases for V and 6 bases for J; bases not matched to a gene: 14. The CDR3 length is 16 residues. The germline gives CDR1 MDHEN, CDR2 SYDVKM. This chain's CDR3 is CASSLPPYSGSGEQYF. CDR3 bases: TGTGCCAGCAGTCTGCCCCCTTATAGCGGGAGTGGCGAGCAGTACTTC.